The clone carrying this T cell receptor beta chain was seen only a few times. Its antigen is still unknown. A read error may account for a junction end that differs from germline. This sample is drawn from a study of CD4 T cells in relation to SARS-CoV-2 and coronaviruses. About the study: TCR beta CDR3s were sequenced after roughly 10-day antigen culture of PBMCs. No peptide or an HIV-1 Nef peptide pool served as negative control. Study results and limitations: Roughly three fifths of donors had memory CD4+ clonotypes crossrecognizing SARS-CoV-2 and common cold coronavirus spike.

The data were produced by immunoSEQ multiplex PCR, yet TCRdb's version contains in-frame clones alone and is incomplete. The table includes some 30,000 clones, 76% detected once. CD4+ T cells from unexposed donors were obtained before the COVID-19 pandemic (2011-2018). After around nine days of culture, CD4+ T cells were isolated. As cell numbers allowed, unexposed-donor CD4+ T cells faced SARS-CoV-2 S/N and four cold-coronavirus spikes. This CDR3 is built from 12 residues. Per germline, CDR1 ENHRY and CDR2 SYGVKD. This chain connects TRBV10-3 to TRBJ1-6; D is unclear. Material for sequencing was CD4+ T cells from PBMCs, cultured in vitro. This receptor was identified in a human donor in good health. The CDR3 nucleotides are TGTGCCATCAGTGAGTCGGCGGCGGTACTCTTTTTT. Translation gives CAISESAAVLFF.